This note documents a single TCR beta chain sequence. The source of the sample is a study of T-cell memory formation after mild COVID-19. Germline V gives CDR1 SGHRS, CDR2 YFSETQ. The CDR3 sequence is 13 residues long. Trimming cost V 5 bases and J 7 bases, with 14 bases left between them. From the 5' RACE reads, TCRdb called clonotypes with MiXCR, one entry per CDR3 protein. Of hundreds of thousands of distinct CDR3 sequences in the sample, roughly 24% were seen once. The sequenced material came from PBMCs or a T cell subset sorted from them (not recorded which). The V call is TRBV5-1, the J call TRBJ2-3, with D perhaps matching TRBD1 (5 bases). The clonotype was recovered from an adult woman who had mild COVID-19 (a few samples of this study predate the infection). Cell type and time point are not known. In nucleotides, the CDR3 is TGCGCCAGCAGGGGGCCGACCGAAAATACGCAGTATTTT. This encodes CASRGPTENTQYF.